These 22 T cell receptor beta chains share one sample of origin, sequenced in a study of radiotherapy plus CTLA-4 blockade in lung cancer. Data came from immunoSEQ multiplex PCR; TCRdb stores just in-frame clones and leaves some out. The table lists about 86,000 clones, 75% to 90% of them singletons. This sample comprised peripheral blood, obtained from a patient treated with radiotherapy plus ipilimumab. These TCRs come from a human donor with non-small cell lung cancer who had stable disease on radiotherapy plus ipilimumab.

The V and J genes are TRBV19 and TRBJ2-1; 7 nucleotides match TRBD2. The CDR3 covers 14 residues. Germline V gives CDR1 LNHDA, CDR2 SQIVND (reference sequence). V trimming: 6 bases; J trimming: 7 bases; junction bases outside the gene matches: 9. CDR3 sequence: CASRTTSSSNEQFF. The CDR3 DNA is TGTGCCAGTAGAACGACTAGCTCCTCGAATGAGCAGTTCTTC.

The V and J genes are TRBV5-1 and TRBJ2-5; D might be TRBD1 or TRBD2, each matching 5 bases. CDR1 and CDR2 (germline): SGHRS, YFSETQ. The germline V and J ends were trimmed by 2 bases and 5 bases, with 13 bases remaining between them. The CDR3 consists of 14 residues. CDR3 amino acids: CASSLGTSRETQYF. DNA of the CDR3: TGCGCCAGCAGCTTAGGGACCTCGCGGGAGACCCAGTACTTC.

As to this clone: This sample also contains other DNA sequences that code for the same CDR3. The chain recombines TRBV7-8 with TRBJ1-1; D perhaps matches TRBD1 (5 bases). The CDR3 is 15 amino acids. Per germline, CDR1 SGHVS and CDR2 FQNEAQ. V dropped 4 bases and J dropped 6 bases, with 18 bases sitting between them. CDR3 loop: CASSSARVVGAEAFF. In DNA form, the CDR3 reads TGTGCCAGCAGCTCTGCCAGGGTTGTGGGTGCTGAAGCTTTCTTT.

The chain employs TRBV6-1 and TRBJ2-7; 9 bases align to TRBD1. The CDR3 covers 15 residues. The germline CDR1 and CDR2 sequences are MNHNS and SASEGT. V lost 6 bases, J lost 0 bases, and 6 bases stayed unmatched. CDR3 sequence: CASSQGQGGSYEQYF. The CDR3 DNA reads as TGTGCCAGCAGCCAGGGACAGGGTGGCTCCTACGAGCAGTACTTC.

J is TRBJ2-3 and V is TRBV4-1; D uncertain. CDR1 is MGHRA and CDR2 is YSYEKL in the germline V gene. The V gene lost 3 bases and the J gene lost 5 bases, with 12 bases spanning the gap. This CDR3 spans 14 amino acids. CDR3 residues: CASSHALPRDTQYF. The CDR3 nucleotides are TGCGCCAGCAGCCACGCCCTCCCTCGAGATACGCAGTATTTT.

The rearrangement uses TRBV9 and TRBJ2-2, with 7 bases aligning to TRBD1. CDR3 length equals 17 residues. The trim removed 4 bases at V and 6 bases at J, leaving 15 bases unmatched. Germline V gene lookup returns CDR1 SGDLS and CDR2 YYNGEE. This chain's CDR3 is CASSPQTTGAAPGELFF. CDR3 nucleotide sequence: TGTGCCAGCAGCCCGCAAACTACAGGGGCAGCTCCCGGGGAGCTGTTTTTT.

The V and J genes are TRBV5-5 and TRBJ2-7; 8 nucleotides align to TRBD2. Trimming at V came to 6 bases and at J to 0 bases, leaving 17 bases not matched to a gene. This CDR3 contains 18 residues. CDR1 is SGHKS, CDR2 YYEKEE, per germline (reference sequence). The CDR3 DNA reads TGTGCCAGCACCCACGGCGGGCTAGCGGGCGGGAGCTCCTACGAGCAGTACTTC. This gives the protein CASTHGGLAGGSSYEQYF.

The chain is built from TRBV28 and TRBJ2-5; possibly TRBD2 for D (5 bases). Germline V lookup: CDR1 MDHEN, CDR2 SYDVKM. Trimming removed 4 bases at V and 4 bases at J, with 22 bases between. The CDR3 is made up of 17 amino acids. DNA of the CDR3: TGTGCCAGCAGTTCTCCGGCTTCAGGCCGGGGAAGAGAGACCCAGTACTTC. It translates to CASSSPASGRGRETQYF.

Only one count was recorded for this clone. CDR3 DNA: TGCGCCAGCAGCCCAGGGACAGGGAGGGTGAAACTGTTTTTT. Protein product: CASSPGTGRVKLFF. The V gene is TRBV5-1, the J gene TRBJ1-4; 9 bases are a match to TRBD1. V shed 4 bases and J 11 bases; nucleotides not matched to a gene: 9. CDR3 size: 14 residues. Germline values: CDR1 SGHRS, CDR2 YFSETQ.

V gene TRBV18 combines with J gene TRBJ2-2; D perhaps matches TRBD1 (6 bases). Germline V gene sequence: CDR1 KGHSH, CDR2 LQKENI. This CDR3 spans 15 amino acids. V was clipped by 6 bases and J by 5 bases, with 16 bases between them. CDR3 sequence (DNA): TGTGCCAGCTCCACCCCGGCCAGGGGAACCGGGGAGCTGTTTTTT. It codes for CASSTPARGTGELFF. Filled out from reference TRBV18 and TRBJ2-2, the complete variable domain reads NAGVMQNPRHLVRRRGQEARLRCSPMKGHSHVYWYRQLPEEGLKFMVYLQKENIIDESGMPKERFSAEFPKEGPSILRIQQVVRGDSAAYFCASSTPARGTGELFFGEGSRLTVL.

The chain is built from TRBV11-2 and TRBJ2-5; a possible D gene is TRBD2 (6 bases). Germline V CDR1 and CDR2: SGHAT, FQNNGV. Trimming removed 5 bases from V and 5 bases from J, with 12 bases in between. This CDR3 region has 13 residues. The CDR3 spells CASSTTSPETQYF. The CDR3 region has the DNA TGTGCCAGCAGCACGACTAGTCCCGAGACCCAGTACTTC.

V gene TRBV29-1 combines with J gene TRBJ2-3; D uncertain. Germline V gene data show CDR1 as SQVTM and CDR2 as ANQGSEA. CDR3 size: 14 residues. With 1 base removed from V and 0 bases from J, the gap between germline ends came to 8 bases. CDR3 nucleotides: TGCAGCGTTGAAGCACACCATAGCACAGATACGCAGTATTTT. Its protein is CSVEAHHSTDTQYF.

The chain combines TRBV19 with TRBJ2-2, with a tentative D call TRBD1 (6 bases). V lost 5 bases, J lost 6 bases, and 13 bases lay in between. The CDR3 length is 14 residues. Germline values: CDR1 LNHDA, CDR2 SQIVND (reference sequence). CDR3 in amino acids: CASSSLQGPGELFF. CDR3 nucleotide sequence: TGTGCCAGTAGTTCGCTACAGGGTCCCGGGGAGCTGTTTTTT.

The rearrangement uses TRBV6-5 and TRBJ1-2, with TRBD1 matching over 10 bases. CDR1 and CDR2 (germline): MNHEY, SVGAGI. This CDR3 is built from 15 residues. The ends lost 4 bases at V and 4 bases at J; junction bases unmatched: 6. This chain's CDR3 is CASSSSTGGGYGYTF. The DNA for the CDR3 is TGTGCCAGCAGTTCCTCGACAGGGGGCGGCTATGGCTACACCTTC.

The chain couples TRBV14 to TRBJ2-1; TRBD2 agrees at 7 bases. This CDR3 is 15 amino acids long. J lost 13 bases, V lost 4 bases, and 16 bases had no gene match. Germline V CDR1 and CDR2: SGHDN, FVKESK. The CDR3 DNA is TGTGCCAGCAGCCTTCAAGCGGGGCTAGCGGTGAATCAGTTCTTC. This encodes CASSLQAGLAVNQFF.

The chain combines TRBV6-1 with TRBJ2-1; 9 nucleotides agree with TRBD2. V shed 7 bases, J shed 3 bases, and the junction held 7 bases outside the gene matches. The CDR3 runs to 15 residues. Germline values: CDR1 MNHNS, CDR2 SASEGT. CDR3 in amino acids: CASTGRGGIYNEQFF. For the CDR3, the DNA is TGTGCCAGCACTGGGCGGGGGGGCATCTACAATGAGCAGTTCTTC.

This clone was counted only a few times. The genes are TRBV4-1 and TRBJ1-4, with unresolved D. This CDR3 has 14 amino acids. Germline V CDR1 and CDR2: MGHRA, YSYEKL. V was clipped by 0 bases and J by 7 bases, with 9 bases between them. The CDR3 spells CASSQDPHGEKLFF. CDR3 DNA: TGCGCCAGCAGCCAAGATCCCCATGGTGAAAAACTGTTTTTT.

V is TRBV9 and J is TRBJ2-1; unclear D gene. CDR3 length equals 13 residues. CDR1 and CDR2 from the germline V gene are SGDLS and YYNGEE. V was clipped by 0 bases and J by 6 bases, with 7 bases between them. CDR3 amino acids: CASSVGSPNEQFF. The CDR3 DNA reads TGTGCCAGCAGCGTAGGCAGCCCCAATGAGCAGTTCTTC. The variable domain in full, completed from reference TRBV9 and TRBJ2-1, reads DSGVTQTPKHLITATGQRVTLRCSPRSGDLSVYWYQQSLDQGLQFLIQYYNGEERAKGNILERFSAQQFPDLHSELNLSSLELGDSALYFCASSVGSPNEQFFGPGTRLTVL.

The CDR3 reads CASSLDRHDSYEQYF. The DNA for the CDR3 is TGTGCCAGCAGCTTAGATAGGCACGACTCCTACGAGCAGTACTTC. The V gene is TRBV11-2, the J gene TRBJ2-7; D unclear. The V gene lost 0 bases and the J gene lost 0 bases, with 9 bases spanning the gap. CDR3 length: 15 amino acids. From germline, CDR1 is SGHAT and CDR2 FQNNGV. Supplemented by reference TRBV11-2 and TRBJ2-7, the full variable domain reads EAGVAQSPRYKIIEKRQSVAFWCNPISGHATLYWYQQILGQGPKLLIQFQNNGVVDDSQLPKDRFSAERLKGVDSTLKIQPAKLEDSAVYLCASSLDRHDSYEQYFGPGTRLTVT.

The V call is TRBV7-2, the J call TRBJ1-6, with TRBD1 as a possible D gene (5 bases). V dropped 5 bases and J dropped 4 bases, with 12 bases sitting between them. The CDR3 spans 15 residues. The germline V gene encodes CDR1 SGHTA and CDR2 FQGNSA. CDR3 region: CASSMGTVYNSPLHF. The CDR3 DNA sequence: TGTGCCAGCAGCATGGGGACTGTATATAATTCACCCCTCCACTTT.

The chain couples TRBV11-2 to TRBJ2-7; TRBD2 is a possible D gene (7 bases). The CDR3 consists of 14 residues. The V end was cut by 8 bases, the J end by 0 bases, with 14 bases between. Germline V gene sequence: CDR1 SGHAT, CDR2 FQNNGV. As DNA, the CDR3 is TGTGCCAGCCATCAAGGGGGGGTCTCCTACGAGCAGTACTTC. This gives the protein CASHQGGVSYEQYF.

The J gene is TRBJ1-3, the V gene TRBV7-2; 7 nucleotides match TRBD1. The CDR3 sequence is 16 residues long. Per germline, CDR1 SGHTA and CDR2 FQGNSA. Trimming removed 4 bases from V and 0 bases from J; junction bases left unmatched: 6. CDR3 DNA sequence: TGTGCCAGCAGCTCGGGACAGCCGAGCTCTGGAAACACCATATATTTT. Protein sequence: CASSSGQPSSGNTIYF.